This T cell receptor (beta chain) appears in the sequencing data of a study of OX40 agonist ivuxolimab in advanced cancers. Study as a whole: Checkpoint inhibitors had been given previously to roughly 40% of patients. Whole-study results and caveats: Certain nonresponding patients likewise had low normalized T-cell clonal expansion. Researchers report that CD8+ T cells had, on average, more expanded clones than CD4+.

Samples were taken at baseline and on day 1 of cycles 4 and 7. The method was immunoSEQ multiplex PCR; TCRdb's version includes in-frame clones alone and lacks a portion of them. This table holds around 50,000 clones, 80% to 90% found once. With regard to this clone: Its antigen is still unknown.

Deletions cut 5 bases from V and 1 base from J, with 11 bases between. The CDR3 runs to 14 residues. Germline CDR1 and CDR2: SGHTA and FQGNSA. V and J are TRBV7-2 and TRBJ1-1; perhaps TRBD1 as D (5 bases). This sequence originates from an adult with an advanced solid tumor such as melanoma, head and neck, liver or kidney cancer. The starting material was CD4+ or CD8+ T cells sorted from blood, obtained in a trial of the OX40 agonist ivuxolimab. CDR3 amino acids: CASSPQTENTEAFF. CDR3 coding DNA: TGTGCCAGCAGCCCACAGACAGAGAACACTGAAGCTTTCTTT. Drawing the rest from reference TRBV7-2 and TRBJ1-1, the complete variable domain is GAGVSQSPSNKVTEKGKDVELRCDPISGHTALYWYRQSLGQGLEFLIYFQGNSAPDKSGLPSDRFSAERTGGSVSTLTIQRTQQEDSAVYLCASSPQTENTEAFFGQGTRLTVV.